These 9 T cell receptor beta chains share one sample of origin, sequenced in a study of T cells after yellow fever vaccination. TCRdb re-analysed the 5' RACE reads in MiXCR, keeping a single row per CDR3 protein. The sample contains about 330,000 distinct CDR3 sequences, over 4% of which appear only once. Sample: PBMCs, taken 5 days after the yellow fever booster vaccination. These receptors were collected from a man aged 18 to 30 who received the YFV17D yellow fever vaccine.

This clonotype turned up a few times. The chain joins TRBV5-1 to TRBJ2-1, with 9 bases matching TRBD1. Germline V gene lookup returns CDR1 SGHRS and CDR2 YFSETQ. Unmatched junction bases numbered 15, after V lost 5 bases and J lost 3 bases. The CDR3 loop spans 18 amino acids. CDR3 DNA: TGCGCCAGCAGTATAAGCGATAGAGGACAGGGGTTCTACAATGAGCAGTTCTTC. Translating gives CASSISDRGQGFYNEQFF.

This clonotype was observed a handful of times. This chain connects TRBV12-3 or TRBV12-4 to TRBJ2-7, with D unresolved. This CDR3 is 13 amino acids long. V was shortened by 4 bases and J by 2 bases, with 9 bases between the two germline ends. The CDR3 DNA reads TGTGCCAGCAGTTCCACAGCCACCTACGAGCAGTACTTC. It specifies CASSSTATYEQYF.

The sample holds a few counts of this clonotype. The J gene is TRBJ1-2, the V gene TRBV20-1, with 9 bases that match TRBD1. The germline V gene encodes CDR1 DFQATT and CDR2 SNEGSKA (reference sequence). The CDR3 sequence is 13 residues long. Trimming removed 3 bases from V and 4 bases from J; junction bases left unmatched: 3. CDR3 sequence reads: CSASGTGIYGYTF. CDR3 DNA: TGCAGTGCTAGTGGGACAGGGATCTATGGCTACACCTTC.

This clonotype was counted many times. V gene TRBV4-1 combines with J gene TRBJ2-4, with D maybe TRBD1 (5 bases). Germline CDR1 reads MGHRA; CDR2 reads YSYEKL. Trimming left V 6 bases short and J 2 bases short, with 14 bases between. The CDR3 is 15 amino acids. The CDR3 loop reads CASRPSPGSKNIQYF. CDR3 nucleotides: TGCGCCAGCAGGCCAAGCCCAGGGTCCAAAAACATTCAGTACTTC.

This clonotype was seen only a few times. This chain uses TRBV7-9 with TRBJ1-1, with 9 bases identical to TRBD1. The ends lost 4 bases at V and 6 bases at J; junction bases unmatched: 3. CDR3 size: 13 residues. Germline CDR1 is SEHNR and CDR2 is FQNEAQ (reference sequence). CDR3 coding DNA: TGTGCCAGCAGCTCGCGACAGGGGGCTGAAGCTTTCTTT. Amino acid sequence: CASSSRQGAEAFF.

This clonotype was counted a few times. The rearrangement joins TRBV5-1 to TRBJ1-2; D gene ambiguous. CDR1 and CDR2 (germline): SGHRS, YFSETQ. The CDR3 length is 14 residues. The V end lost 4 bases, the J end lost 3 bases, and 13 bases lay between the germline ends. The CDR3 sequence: CASSRAKVDYGYTF. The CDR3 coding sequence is TGCGCCAGCAGCAGGGCTAAGGTCGACTATGGCTACACCTTC. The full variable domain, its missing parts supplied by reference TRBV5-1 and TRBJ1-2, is KAGVTQTPRYLIKTRGQQVTLSCSPISGHRSVSWYQQTPGQGLQFLFEYFSETQRNKGNFPGRFSGRQFSNSRSEMNVSTLELGDSALYLCASSRAKVDYGYTFGSGTRLTVV.

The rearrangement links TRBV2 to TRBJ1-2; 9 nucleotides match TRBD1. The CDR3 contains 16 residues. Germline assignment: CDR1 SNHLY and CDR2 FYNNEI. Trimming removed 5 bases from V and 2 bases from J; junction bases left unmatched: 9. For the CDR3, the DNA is TGTGCCAGCAGTCTGACAGGGGGATTGATGAACTATGGCTACACCTTC. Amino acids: CASSLTGGLMNYGYTF.

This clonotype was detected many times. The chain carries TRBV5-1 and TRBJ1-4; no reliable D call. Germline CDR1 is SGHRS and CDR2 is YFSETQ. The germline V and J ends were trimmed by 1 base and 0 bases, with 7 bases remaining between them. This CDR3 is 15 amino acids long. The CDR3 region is CASSLLPSTNEKLFF. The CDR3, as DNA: TGCGCCAGCAGCTTGCTACCCTCAACTAATGAAAAACTGTTTTTT.

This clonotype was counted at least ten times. CDR3 bases: TGTGCCACCACCCTCCATAGCTCCTACGAGCAGTACTTC. It encodes CATTLHSSYEQYF. This chain uses TRBV24-1 with TRBJ2-7, with D unclear. Trimming left V 8 bases short and J 0 bases short, with 10 bases between. The CDR3 sequence is 13 residues long. Germline V lookup: CDR1 KGHDR, CDR2 SFDVKD.